The source of this T cell receptor (beta chain) is a study of control samples from healthy donors and cancer patients. Per germline, CDR1 MNHNY and CDR2 SVGAGI (reference sequence). V was cut by 5 bases and J by 1 base, with 8 bases left in between. The CDR3 is made up of 13 amino acids. Profiled with immunoSEQ multiplex PCR; TCRdb holds only in-frame clones, not every one. The sample comprises approximately 87,000 clones, about 88% of which are singletons, and around 1.3% rests with the top ten. The chain has TRBV6-6 and TRBJ2-5, with D hard to call. The TCR sequence derives from a woman aged 45-65 years in good health. Sequencing used blood. CDR3 amino acids: CASSPPIQETQYF. As DNA, the CDR3 is TGTGCCAGCAGTCCTCCCATCCAAGAGACCCAGTACTTC.